The table lists the clone carrying this TCR beta chain with many counts. Its antigen is currently unknown. The entry originates in a study of CD8+CD57+ T cells in acquired aplastic anemia. Study-level results: Shared by patients and controls, twenty-nine CD8+ CDR3s were abundant in patients.

V trimming: 5 bases; J trimming: 6 bases; junction bases outside the gene matches: 5. Germline V CDR1 and CDR2: WNHNN, SYGVQD (reference sequence). The length of the CDR3 is 14 residues. Profiling of TCR beta VDJ combinations and CDR3 sequences used genomic DNA as template. TCRdb re-called the reads with MiXCR, one entry per CDR3 protein. The sample records about 210,000 distinct CDR3 sequences, around 60% being singletons. The V gene is TRBV10-1, the J gene TRBJ2-2; TRBD2 aligns across 8 bases. Sequencing was done on a sample of sorted CD4+, CD8+, or CD8+CD57+ T cells (not recorded which) from PBMCs. The sequence was collected from a human donor in good health. This chain's CDR3 is CASSSGRGPGELFF. The CDR3 region has the DNA TGCGCCAGCAGTAGCGGGAGAGGGCCCGGGGAGCTGTTTTTT.